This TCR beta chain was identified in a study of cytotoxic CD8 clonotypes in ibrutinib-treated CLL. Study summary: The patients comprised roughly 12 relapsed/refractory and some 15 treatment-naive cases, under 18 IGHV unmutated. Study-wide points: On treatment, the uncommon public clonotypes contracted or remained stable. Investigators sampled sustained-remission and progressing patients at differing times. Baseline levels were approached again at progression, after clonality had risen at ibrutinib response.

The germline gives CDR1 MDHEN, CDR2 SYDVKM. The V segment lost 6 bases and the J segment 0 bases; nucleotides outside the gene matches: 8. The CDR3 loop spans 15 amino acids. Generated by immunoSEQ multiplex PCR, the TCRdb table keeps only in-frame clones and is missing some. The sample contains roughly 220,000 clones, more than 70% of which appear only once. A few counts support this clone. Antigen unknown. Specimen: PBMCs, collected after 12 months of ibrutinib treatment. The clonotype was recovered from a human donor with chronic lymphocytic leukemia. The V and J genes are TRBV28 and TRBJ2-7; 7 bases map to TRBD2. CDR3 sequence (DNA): TGTGCCAGCAGGGTCGGAGGCGGGAGCTCCTACGAGCAGTACTTC. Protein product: CASRVGGGSSYEQYF.